These 10 T cell receptor beta chains share one sample of origin, sequenced in a study of human T cells and chemical hapten exposure. The template was total RNA from unfractionated whole blood. TCRdb reprocessed the 5' RACE reads via MiXCR and lists one record per CDR3 protein. The repertoire includes about 81,000 distinct CDR3 sequences, less than 9.5% of them detected once, and approximately 2.3% sits in the top ten. The receptors derive from a male donor in good health.

V usage is TRBV3-1 and J usage is TRBJ2-7; D gene uncertain. From germline, CDR1 is LGHDT and CDR2 YNNKEL (reference sequence). The V end was cut by 0 bases, the J end by 4 bases, with 7 bases between. The CDR3 loop spans 13 amino acids. The CDR3 protein is CASSQDRSYEQYF. CDR3 nucleotides: TGTGCCAGCAGCCAAGATCGTAGTTACGAGCAGTACTTC.

This clonotype was detected many times. The chain carries TRBV12-3 or TRBV12-4 and TRBJ2-7; 8 nucleotides agree with TRBD1. Trimming cost V 5 bases and J 5 bases; bases outside gene matches: 11. This CDR3 region has 15 residues. The CDR3 region is CASSDGQGPSDEQYF. The CDR3 coding sequence is TGTGCCAGCAGTGACGGACAGGGCCCCTCGGACGAGCAGTACTTC.

This chain connects TRBV5-1 to TRBJ1-1; D perhaps matches TRBD1 (6 bases). Trimming took off 0 bases at V and 4 bases at J, with 13 bases between the two ends. Germline CDR1 and CDR2: SGHRS and YFSETQ. The CDR3 is made up of 15 amino acids. The CDR3 protein is CASSLAKGGRTEAFF. CDR3 in DNA: TGCGCCAGCAGCTTGGCCAAGGGGGGACGCACTGAAGCTTTCTTT.

This clonotype was detected only a few times. This rearrangement joins TRBV20-1 to TRBJ1-6; 10 bases line up with TRBD1. Trimming cost V 1 base and J 5 bases; bases outside gene matches: 5. Germline lookup yields CDR1 DFQATT and CDR2 SNEGSKA (reference sequence). The CDR3 runs 16 residues. The DNA of the CDR3 is TGCAGTGCTAGAGTAAAAGGACAGGGGGATAATTCACCCCTCCACTTT. Translating it yields CSARVKGQGDNSPLHF.

This chain links TRBV12-5 with TRBJ2-3; 8 bases agree with TRBD1. CDR3 length equals 15 residues. V was clipped by 4 bases and J by 3 bases; unmatched bases: 6. CDR1 and CDR2 from the germline V gene are LGHNT and FRNRAP. The CDR3 sequence is CASGSSDRGTDTQYF. The CDR3 DNA follows: TGTGCTAGTGGTTCCTCAGACAGGGGAACAGATACGCAGTATTTT.

This clonotype has ten or more counts. The gene calls are TRBV24-1 and TRBJ2-3; D is undetermined. V gave up 2 bases and J gave up 2 bases, with 1 base separating them. CDR1 KGHDR and CDR2 SFDVKD come from the germline V gene. The CDR3 runs 12 residues. CDR3 sequence (DNA): TGTGCCACCAGTGATTACACAGATACGCAGTATTTT. This gives the protein CATSDYTDTQYF.

The chain combines TRBV6-5 with TRBJ1-4; no definite D call. The CDR3 has 14 amino acids. The V end lost 2 bases, the J end lost 7 bases, and 11 bases lay between the germline ends. In germline, CDR1 is MNHEY, CDR2 SVGAGI. The CDR3 DNA reads TGTGCCAGCAGTTACCTTTGGGCGGCTGAAAAACTGTTTTTT. Amino acid sequence: CASSYLWAAEKLFF.

This clonotype was observed at least ten times. This rearrangement joins TRBV12-3 or TRBV12-4 to TRBJ1-5, with unresolved D. The CDR3 totals 13 residues. Between the trimmed V and J ends, which lost 6 bases and 14 bases, there was a span of 20 bases. The DNA for the CDR3 is TGTGCCAGCAGGGCGGGCGCAATCAGCCCCAAGCATTTT. Its translation: CASRAGAISPKHF.

The chain recombines TRBV2 with TRBJ1-5; no clear D gene. Germline V gene lookup returns CDR1 SNHLY and CDR2 FYNNEI. This CDR3 comprises 15 residues. The V end lost 1 base, the J end lost 0 bases, and 7 bases lay between the germline ends. The DNA of the CDR3 is TGTGCCAGCAGTGAAGAACAGAATAGCAATCAGCCCCAGCATTTT. Protein sequence: CASSEEQNSNQPQHF.

V usage is TRBV6-1 and J usage is TRBJ2-3; D may correspond to TRBD1 or TRBD2 (7 bases each). Germline V gene sequence: CDR1 MNHNS, CDR2 SASEGT. With 8 bases removed from V and 7 bases from J, the gap between germline ends came to 16 bases. This CDR3 is built from 13 residues. The CDR3 sequence is CASGRGREYTQYF. Written as DNA, the CDR3 is TGTGCCAGCGGGAGGGGGCGCGAATATACGCAGTATTTT.